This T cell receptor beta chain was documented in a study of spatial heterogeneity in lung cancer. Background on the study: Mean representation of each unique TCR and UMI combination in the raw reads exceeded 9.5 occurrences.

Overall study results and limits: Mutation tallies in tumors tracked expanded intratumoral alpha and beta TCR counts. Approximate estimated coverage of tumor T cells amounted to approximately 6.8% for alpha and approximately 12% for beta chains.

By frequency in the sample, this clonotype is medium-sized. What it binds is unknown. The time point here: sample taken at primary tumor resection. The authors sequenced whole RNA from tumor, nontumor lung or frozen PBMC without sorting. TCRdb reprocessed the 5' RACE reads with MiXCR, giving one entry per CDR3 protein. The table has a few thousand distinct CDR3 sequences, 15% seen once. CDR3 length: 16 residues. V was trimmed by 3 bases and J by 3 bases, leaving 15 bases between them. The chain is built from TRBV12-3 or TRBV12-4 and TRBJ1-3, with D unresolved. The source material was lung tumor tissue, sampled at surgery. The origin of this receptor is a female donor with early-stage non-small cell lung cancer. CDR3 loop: CASSLVQSIFGNTIYF. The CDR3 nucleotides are TGTGCCAGCAGTTTGGTTCAGTCAATCTTTGGAAACACCATATATTTT.